Described below is a single T cell receptor (beta chain) sequence and its context. The antigen is unknown. The record originates from a study of T-cell memory formation after mild COVID-19. As for the study in general: Clustering of TCRs was largely donor specific.

Constant-segment primers were used for 5'RACE, and the resulting TCR alpha and TCR beta cDNA libraries carried sample barcodes and UMIs. Each CDR3 protein is one row after TCRdb ran MiXCR on the 5' RACE reads. The sample records 500,000 to 650,000 distinct CDR3 sequences, about 20% being singletons. There are 15 residues in the CDR3. V was cut by 6 bases and J by 6 bases, with 20 bases left in between. Per germline, CDR1 SNHLY and CDR2 FYNNEI. Overall study findings and caveats: The finding that pre-infection memory included some responding clones suggested that cross-reactive memory joined.

The sequenced sample was PBMCs or a T cell subset sorted from them (not recorded which). This sequence joins TRBV2 and TRBJ1-1, with TRBD1 as a possible D gene (5 bases). The receptor comes from an adult woman who had mild COVID-19 (a few samples of this study predate the infection). Cell type and time point are not known. CDR3 residues: CASSTRANGAPEAFF. CDR3 coding DNA: TGTGCCAGCAGCACCCGGGCCAACGGGGCCCCTGAAGCTTTCTTT.